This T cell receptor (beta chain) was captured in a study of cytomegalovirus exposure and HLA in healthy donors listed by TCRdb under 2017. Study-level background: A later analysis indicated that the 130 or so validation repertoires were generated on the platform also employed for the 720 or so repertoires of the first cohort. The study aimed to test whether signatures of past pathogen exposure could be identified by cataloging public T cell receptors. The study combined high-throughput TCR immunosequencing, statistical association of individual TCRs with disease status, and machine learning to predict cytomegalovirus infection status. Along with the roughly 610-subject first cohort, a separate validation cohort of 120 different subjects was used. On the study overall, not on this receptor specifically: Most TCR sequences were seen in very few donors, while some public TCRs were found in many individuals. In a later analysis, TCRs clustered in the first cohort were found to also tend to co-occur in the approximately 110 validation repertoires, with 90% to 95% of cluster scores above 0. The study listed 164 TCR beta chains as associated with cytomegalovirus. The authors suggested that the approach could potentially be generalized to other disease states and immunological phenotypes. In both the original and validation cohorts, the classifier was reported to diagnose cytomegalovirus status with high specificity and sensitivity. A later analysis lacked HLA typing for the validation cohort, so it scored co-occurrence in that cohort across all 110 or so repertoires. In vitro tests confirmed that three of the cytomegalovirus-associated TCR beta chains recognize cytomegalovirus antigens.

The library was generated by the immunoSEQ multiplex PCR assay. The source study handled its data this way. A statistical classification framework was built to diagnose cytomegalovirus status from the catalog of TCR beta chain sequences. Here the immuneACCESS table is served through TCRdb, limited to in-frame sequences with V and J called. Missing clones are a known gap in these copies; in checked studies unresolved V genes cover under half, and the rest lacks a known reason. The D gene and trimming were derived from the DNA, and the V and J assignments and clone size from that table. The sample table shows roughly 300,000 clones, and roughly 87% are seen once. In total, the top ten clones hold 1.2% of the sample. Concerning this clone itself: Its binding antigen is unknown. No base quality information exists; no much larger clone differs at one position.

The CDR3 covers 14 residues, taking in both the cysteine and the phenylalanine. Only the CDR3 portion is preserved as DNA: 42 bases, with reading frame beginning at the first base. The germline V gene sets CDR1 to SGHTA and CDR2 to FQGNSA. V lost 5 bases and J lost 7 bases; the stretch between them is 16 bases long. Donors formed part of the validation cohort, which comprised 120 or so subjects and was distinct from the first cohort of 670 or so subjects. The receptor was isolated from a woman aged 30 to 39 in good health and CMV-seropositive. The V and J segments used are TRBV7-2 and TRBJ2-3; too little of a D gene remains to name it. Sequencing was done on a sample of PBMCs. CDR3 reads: CASSPPRGDNTQYF. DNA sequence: TGTGCCAGCAGCCCCCCACGAGGAGATAATACGCAGTATTTT.